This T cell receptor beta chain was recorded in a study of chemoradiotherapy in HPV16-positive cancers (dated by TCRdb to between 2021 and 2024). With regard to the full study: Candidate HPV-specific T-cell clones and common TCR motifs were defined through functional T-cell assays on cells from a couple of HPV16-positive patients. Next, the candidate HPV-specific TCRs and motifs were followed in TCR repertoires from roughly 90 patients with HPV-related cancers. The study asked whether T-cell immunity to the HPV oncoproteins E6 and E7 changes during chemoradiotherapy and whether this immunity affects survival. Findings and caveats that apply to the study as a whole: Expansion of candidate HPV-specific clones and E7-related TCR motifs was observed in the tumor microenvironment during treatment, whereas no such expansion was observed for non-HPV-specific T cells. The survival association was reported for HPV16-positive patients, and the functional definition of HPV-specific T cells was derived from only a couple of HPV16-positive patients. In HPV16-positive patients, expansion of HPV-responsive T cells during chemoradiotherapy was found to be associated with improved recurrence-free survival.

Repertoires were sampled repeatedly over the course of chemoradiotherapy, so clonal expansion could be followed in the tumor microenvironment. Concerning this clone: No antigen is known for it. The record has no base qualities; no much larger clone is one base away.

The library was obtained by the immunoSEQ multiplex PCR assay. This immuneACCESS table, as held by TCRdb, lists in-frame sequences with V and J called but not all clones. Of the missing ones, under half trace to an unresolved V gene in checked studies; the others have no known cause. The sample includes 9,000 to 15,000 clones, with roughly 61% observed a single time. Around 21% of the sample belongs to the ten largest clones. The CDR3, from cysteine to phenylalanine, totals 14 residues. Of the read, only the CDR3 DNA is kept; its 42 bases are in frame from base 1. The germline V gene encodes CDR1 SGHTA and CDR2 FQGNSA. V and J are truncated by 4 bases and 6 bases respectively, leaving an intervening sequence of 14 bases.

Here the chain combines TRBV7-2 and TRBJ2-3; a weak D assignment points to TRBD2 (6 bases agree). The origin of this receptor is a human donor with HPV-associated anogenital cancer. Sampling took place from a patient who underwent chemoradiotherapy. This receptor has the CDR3 CASSSRGTYDTQYF. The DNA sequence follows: TGTGCCAGCAGCTCCCGGGGGACTTACGATACGCAGTATTTT.